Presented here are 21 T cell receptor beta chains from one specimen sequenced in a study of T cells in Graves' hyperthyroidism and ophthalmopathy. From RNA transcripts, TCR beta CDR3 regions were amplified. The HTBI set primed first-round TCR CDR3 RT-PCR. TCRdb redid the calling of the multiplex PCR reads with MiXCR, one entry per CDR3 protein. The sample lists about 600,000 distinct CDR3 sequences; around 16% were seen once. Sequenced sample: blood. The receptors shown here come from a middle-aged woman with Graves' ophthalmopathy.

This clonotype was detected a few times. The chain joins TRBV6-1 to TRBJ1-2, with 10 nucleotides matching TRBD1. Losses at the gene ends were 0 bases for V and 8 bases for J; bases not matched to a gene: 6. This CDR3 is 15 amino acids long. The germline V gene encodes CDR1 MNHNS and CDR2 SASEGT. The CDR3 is CASSEARDRGVGYTF. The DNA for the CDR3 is TGTGCCAGCAGTGAAGCGCGGGACAGGGGTGTCGGCTACACCTTC.

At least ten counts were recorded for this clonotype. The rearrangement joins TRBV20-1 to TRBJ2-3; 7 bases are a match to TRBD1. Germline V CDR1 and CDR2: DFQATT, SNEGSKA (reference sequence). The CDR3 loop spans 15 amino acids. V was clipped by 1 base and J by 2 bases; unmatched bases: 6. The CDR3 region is CSARGTQGVTDTQYF. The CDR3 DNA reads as TGCAGTGCTAGAGGGACCCAGGGGGTCACAGATACGCAGTATTTT.

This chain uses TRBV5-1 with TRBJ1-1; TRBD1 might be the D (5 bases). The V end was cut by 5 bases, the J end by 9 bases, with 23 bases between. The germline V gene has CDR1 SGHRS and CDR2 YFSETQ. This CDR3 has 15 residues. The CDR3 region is CASRLTPQAGEKAFF. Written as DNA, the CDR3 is TGCGCCAGCAGATTAACCCCGCAGGCGGGGGAAAAAGCTTTCTTT.

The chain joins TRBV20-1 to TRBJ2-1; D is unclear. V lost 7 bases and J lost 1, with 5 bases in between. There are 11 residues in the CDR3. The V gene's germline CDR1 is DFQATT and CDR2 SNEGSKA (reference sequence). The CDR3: CSEASYNEQFF. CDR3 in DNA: TGCAGTGAGGCTTCCTACAATGAGCAGTTCTTC.

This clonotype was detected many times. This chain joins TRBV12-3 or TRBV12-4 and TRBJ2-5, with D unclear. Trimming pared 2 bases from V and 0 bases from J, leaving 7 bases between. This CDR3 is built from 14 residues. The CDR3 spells CASSLWPDQETQYF. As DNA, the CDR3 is TGTGCCAGCAGTTTATGGCCAGACCAAGAGACCCAGTACTTC.

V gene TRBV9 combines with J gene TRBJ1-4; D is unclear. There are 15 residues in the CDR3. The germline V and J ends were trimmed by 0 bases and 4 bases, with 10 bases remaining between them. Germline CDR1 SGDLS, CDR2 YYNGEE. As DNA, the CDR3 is TGTGCCAGCAGCGTAGGGCACAGTAGTAATGAAAAACTGTTTTTT. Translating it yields CASSVGHSSNEKLFF.

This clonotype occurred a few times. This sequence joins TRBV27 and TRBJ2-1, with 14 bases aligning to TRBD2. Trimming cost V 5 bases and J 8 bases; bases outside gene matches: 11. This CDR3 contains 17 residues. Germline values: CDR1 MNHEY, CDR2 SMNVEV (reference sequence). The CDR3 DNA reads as TGTGCCAGCAGTCACCGACTAGCGGGGGGGCTGAGAGATGAGCAGTTCTTC. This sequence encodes CASSHRLAGGLRDEQFF.

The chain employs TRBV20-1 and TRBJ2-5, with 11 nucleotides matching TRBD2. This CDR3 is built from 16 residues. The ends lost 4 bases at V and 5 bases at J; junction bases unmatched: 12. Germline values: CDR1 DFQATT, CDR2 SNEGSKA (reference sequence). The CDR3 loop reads CSATYGTSGGAETQYF. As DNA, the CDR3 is TGCAGTGCTACCTACGGAACTAGCGGGGGTGCGGAGACCCAGTACTTC.

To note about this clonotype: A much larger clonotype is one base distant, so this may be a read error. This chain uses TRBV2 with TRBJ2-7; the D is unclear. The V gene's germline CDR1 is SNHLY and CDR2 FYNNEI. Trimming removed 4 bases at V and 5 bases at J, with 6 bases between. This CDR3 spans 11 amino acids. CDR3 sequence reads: CASSANHEQYF. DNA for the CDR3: TGTGCCAGCAGTGCAAACCACGAGCAGTACTTC.

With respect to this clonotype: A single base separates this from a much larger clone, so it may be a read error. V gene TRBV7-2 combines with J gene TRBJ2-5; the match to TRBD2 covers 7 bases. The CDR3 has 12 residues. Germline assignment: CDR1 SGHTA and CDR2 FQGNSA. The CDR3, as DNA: TGTGTCAGCAGCTTTAGGGAGGGGACCCAGTACTTC. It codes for CVSSFREGTQYF.

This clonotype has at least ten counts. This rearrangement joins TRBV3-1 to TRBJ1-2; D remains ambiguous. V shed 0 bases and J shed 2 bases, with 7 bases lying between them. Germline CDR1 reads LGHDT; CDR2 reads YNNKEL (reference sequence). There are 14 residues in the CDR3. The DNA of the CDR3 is TGTGCCAGCAGCCAAGATATAGGAAACTATGGCTACACCTTC. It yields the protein CASSQDIGNYGYTF.

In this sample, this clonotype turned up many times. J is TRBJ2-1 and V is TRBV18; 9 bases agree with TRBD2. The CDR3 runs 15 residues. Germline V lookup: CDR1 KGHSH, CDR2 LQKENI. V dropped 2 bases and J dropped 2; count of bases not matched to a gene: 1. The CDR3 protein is CASSPAGGAYNEQFF. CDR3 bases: TGTGCCAGCTCACCAGCGGGAGGGGCCTACAATGAGCAGTTCTTC. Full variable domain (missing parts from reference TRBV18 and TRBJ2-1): NAGVMQNPRHLVRRRGQEARLRCSPMKGHSHVYWYRQLPEEGLKFMVYLQKENIIDESGMPKERFSAEFPKEGPSILRIQQVVRGDSAAYFCASSPAGGAYNEQFFGPGTRLTVL.

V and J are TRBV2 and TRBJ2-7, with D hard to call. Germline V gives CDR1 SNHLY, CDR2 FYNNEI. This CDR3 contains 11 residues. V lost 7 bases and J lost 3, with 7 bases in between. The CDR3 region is CASIIGYEQYF. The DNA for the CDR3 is TGTGCCAGCATTATTGGCTACGAGCAGTACTTC.

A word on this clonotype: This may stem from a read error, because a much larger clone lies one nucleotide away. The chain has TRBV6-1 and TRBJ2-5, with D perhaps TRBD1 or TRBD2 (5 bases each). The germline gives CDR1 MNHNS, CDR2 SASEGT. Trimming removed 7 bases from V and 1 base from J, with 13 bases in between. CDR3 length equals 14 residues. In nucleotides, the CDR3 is TGTGCCAGCAACCTCCGGGACGGCCAAGAGACCCAGTACTTC. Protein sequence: CASNLRDGQETQYF.

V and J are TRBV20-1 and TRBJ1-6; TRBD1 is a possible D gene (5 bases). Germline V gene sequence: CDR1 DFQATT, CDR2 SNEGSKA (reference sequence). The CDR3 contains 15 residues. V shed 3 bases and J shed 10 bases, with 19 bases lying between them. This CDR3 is CSARTMEGEGSPLHF. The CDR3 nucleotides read TGCAGTGCTAGGACGATGGAAGGGGAAGGCTCACCCCTCCACTTT.

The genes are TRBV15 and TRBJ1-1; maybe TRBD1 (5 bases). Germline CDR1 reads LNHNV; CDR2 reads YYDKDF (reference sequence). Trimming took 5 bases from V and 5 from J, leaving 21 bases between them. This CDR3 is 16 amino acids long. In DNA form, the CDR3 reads TGTGCCACCAGCGTCCGGGGGACCTCTAGAAGAACTGAAGCTTTCTTT. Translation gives CATSVRGTSRRTEAFF.

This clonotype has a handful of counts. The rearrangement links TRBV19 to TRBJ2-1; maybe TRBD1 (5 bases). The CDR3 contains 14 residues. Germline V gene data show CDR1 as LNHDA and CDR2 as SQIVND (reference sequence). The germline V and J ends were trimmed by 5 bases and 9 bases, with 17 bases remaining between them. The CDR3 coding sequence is TGTGCCAGTAGTGTATACCACAGGTTTGGTGAGCAGTTCTTC. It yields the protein CASSVYHRFGEQFF.

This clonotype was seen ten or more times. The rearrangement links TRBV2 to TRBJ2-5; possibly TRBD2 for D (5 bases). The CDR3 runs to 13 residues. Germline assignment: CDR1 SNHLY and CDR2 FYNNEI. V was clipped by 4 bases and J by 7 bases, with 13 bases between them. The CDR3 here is CASSGGSDRTQYF. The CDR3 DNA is TGTGCCAGCAGTGGAGGGTCCGACCGGACCCAGTACTTC.

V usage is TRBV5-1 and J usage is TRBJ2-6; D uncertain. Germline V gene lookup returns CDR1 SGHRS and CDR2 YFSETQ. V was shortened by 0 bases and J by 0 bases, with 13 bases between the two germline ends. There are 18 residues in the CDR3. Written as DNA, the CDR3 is TGCGCCAGCAGCTTGGCGCAGGTAGCTCCCTCTGGGGCCAACGTCCTGACTTTC. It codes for CASSLAQVAPSGANVLTF.

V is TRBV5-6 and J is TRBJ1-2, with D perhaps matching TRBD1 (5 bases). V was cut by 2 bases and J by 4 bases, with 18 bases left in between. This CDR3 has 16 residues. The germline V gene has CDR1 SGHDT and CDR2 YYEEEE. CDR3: CASSLYEGRSPYGYTF. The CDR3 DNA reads TGTGCCAGCAGCTTATACGAGGGGCGATCACCCTATGGCTACACCTTC.

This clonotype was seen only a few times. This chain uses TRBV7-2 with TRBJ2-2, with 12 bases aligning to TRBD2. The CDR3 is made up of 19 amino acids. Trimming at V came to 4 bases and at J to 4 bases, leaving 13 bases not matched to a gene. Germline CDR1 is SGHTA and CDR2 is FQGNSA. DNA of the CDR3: TGTGCCAGCAGCTCAGCGACCCCTTGGACTAGCGGGGTCACCGGGGAGCTGTTTTTT. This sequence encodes CASSSATPWTSGVTGELFF.